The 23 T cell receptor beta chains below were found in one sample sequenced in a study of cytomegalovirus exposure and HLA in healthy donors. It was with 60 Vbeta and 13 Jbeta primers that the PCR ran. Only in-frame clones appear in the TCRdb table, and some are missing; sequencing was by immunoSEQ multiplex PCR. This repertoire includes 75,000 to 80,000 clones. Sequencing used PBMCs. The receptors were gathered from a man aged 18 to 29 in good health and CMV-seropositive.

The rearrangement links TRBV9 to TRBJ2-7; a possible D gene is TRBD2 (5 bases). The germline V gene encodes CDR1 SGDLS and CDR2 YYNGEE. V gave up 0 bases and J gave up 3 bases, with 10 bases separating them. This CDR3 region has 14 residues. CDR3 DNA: TGTGCCAGCAGCGTAGTTGAGGGTAGCTACGAGCAGTACTTC. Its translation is CASSVVEGSYEQYF.

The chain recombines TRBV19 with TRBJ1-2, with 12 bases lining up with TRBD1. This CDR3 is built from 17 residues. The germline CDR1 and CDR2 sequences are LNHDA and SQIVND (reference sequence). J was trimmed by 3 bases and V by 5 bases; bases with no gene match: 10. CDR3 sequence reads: CASSHRDRGRIHYGYTF. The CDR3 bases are TGTGCCAGTAGTCACCGGGACAGGGGGCGCATTCACTATGGCTACACCTTC.

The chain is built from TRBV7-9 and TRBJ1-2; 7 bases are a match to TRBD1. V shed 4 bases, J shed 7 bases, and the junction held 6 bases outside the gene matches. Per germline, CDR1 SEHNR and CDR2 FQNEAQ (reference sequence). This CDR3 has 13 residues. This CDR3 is CASSSRDSLGYTF. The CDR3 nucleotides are TGTGCCAGCAGCTCCCGGGACAGTCTTGGCTACACCTTC.

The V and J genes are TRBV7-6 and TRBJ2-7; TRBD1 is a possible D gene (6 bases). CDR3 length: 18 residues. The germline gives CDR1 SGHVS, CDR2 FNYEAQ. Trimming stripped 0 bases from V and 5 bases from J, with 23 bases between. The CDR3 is CASSLAFSDRTTRDEQYF. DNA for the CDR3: TGTGCCAGCAGCTTAGCATTCAGTGACAGGACCACCCGGGACGAGCAGTACTTC. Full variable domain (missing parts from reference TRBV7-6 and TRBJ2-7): GAGVSQSPRYKVTKRGQDVALRCDPISGHVSLYWYRQALGQGPEFLTYFNYEAQQDKSGLPNDRFSAERPEGSISTLTIQRTEQRDSAMYRCASSLAFSDRTTRDEQYFGPGTRLTVT.

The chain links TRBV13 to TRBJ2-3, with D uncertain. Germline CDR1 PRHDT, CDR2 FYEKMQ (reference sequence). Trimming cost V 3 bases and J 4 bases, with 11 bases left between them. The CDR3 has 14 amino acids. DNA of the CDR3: TGTGCCAGCAGCTTTTCCCTTCAGGCAGATACGCAGTATTTT. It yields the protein CASSFSLQADTQYF.

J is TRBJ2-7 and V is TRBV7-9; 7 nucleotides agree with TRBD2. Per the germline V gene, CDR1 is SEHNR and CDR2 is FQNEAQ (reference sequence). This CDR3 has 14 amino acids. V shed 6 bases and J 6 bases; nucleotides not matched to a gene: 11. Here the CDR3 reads CASSPTFSGREQYF. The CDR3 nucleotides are TGTGCCAGCAGTCCAACCTTTAGCGGGCGCGAGCAGTACTTC.

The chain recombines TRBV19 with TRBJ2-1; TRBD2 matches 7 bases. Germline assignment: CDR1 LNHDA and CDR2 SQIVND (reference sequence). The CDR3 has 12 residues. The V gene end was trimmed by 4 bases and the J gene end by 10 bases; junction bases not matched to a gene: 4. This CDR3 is CASSTSSGEQFF. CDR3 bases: TGTGCCAGTAGTACCTCTAGCGGCGAGCAGTTCTTC.

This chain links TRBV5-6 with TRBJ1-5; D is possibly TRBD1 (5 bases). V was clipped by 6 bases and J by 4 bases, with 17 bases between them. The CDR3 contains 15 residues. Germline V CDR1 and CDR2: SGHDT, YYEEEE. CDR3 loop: CASTIAGQKNQPQHF. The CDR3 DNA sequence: TGTGCCAGCACAATAGCGGGGCAGAAGAATCAGCCCCAGCATTTT.

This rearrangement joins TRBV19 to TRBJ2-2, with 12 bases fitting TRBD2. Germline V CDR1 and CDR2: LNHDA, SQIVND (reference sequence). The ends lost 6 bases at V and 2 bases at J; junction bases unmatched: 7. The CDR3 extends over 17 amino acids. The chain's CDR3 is CASSSLLAGGNTGELFF. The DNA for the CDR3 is TGTGCCAGTAGCTCATTACTAGCGGGGGGAAACACCGGGGAGCTGTTTTTT.

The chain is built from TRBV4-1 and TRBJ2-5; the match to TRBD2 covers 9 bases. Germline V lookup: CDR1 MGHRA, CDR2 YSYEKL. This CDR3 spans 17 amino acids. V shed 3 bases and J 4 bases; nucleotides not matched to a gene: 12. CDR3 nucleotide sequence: TGCGCCAGCAGCCAGGGCGTAGCGGGAGAAGGGCGAGAGACCCAGTACTTC. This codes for CASSQGVAGEGRETQYF.

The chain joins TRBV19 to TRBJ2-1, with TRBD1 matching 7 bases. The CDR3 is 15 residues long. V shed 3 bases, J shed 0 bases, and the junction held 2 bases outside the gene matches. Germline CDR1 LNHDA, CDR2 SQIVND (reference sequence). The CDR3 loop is CASSMGQSSYNEQFF. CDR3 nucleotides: TGTGCCAGTAGTATGGGACAGAGCTCCTACAATGAGCAGTTCTTC.

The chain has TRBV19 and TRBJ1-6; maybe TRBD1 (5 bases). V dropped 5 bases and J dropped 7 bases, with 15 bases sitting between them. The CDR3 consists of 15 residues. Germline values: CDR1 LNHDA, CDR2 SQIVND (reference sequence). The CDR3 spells CASSLRDSTNSPLHF. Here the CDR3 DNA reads TGTGCCAGTAGTCTCCGCGACAGTACCAATTCACCCCTCCACTTT.

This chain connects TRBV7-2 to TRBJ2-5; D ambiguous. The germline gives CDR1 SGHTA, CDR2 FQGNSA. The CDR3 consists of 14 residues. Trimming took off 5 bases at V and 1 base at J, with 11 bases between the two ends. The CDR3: CASSPTRTQETQYF. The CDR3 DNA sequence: TGTGCCAGCAGCCCGACAAGAACCCAAGAGACCCAGTACTTC.

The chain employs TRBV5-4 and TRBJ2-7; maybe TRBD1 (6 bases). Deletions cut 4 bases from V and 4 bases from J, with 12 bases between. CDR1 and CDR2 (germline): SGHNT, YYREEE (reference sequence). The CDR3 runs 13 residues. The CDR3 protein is CASSETGRYEQYF. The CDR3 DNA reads TGTGCCAGCAGCGAGACAGGTCGGTACGAGCAGTACTTC.

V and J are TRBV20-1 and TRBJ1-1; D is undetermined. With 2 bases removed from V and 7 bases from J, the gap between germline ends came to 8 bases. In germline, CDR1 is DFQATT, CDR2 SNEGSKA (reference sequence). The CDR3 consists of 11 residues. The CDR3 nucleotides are TGCAGTGCTAGACAATTAGTTGAAGCTTTCTTT. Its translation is CSARQLVEAFF.

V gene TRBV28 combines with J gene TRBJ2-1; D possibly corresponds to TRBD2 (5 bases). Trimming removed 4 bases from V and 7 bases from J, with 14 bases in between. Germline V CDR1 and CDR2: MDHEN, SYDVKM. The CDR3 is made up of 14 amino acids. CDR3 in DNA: TGTGCCAGCAGTTATGAGGGAAAGAGGAATGAGCAGTTCTTC. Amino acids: CASSYEGKRNEQFF.

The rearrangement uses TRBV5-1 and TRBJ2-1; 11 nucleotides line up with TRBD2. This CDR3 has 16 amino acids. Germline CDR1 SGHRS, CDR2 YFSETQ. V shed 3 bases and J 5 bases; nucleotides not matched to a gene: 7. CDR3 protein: CASSSYSGGVDNEQFF. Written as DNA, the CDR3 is TGCGCCAGCAGCTCCTATAGCGGGGGGGTTGACAATGAGCAGTTCTTC.

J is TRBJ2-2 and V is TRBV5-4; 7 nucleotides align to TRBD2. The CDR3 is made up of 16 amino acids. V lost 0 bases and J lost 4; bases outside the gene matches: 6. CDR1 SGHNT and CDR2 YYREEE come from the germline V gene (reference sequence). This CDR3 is CASSLVASGPTGELFF. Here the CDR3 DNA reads TGTGCCAGCAGCTTGGTTGCTAGCGGCCCCACCGGGGAGCTGTTTTTT.

The CDR3 spells CASRQRNTGELFF. The CDR3 nucleotides read TGCGCCAGCAGACAGAGAAACACCGGGGAGCTGTTTTTT. This rearrangement joins TRBV10-1 to TRBJ2-2; D is uncertain. The CDR3 is made up of 13 amino acids. The germline V gene has CDR1 WNHNN and CDR2 SYGVQD (reference sequence). The germline V and J ends were trimmed by 6 bases and 2 bases, with 7 bases remaining between them.

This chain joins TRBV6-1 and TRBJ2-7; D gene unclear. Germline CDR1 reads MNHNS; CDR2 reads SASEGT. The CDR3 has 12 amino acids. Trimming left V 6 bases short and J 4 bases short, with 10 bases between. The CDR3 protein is CASSETSYEQYF. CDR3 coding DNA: TGTGCCAGCAGCGAGACAAGTTACGAGCAGTACTTC.

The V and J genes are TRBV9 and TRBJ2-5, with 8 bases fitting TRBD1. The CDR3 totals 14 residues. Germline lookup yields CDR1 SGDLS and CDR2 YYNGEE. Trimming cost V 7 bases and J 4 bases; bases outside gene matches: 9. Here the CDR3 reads CASAPGQGRETQYF. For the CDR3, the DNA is TGTGCCAGCGCACCCGGACAGGGCCGAGAGACCCAGTACTTC.

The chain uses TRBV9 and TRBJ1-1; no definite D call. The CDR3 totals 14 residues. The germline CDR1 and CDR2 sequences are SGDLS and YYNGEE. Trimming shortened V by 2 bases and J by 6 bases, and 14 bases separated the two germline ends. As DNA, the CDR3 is TGTGCCAGCAGCGTGAGAGGGTTCGGGGCTGAAGCTTTCTTT. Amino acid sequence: CASSVRGFGAEAFF.

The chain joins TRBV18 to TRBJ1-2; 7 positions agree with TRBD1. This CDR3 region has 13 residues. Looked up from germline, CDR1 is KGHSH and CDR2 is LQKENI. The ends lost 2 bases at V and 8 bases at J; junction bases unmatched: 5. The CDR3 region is CASSPTGVPGYTF. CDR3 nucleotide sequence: TGTGCCAGCTCACCAACAGGGGTGCCCGGCTACACCTTC. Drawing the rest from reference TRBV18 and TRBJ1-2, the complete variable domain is NAGVMQNPRHLVRRRGQEARLRCSPMKGHSHVYWYRQLPEEGLKFMVYLQKENIIDESGMPKERFSAEFPKEGPSILRIQQVVRGDSAAYFCASSPTGVPGYTFGSGTRLTVV.